Sequencing of this TCR beta chain was carried out in a study of human T cells and chemical hapten exposure. Overall study results and limits: Clustering by CDR3 similarity yielded significantly more large clusters from expanded TCRs than controls.

Individual cDNA molecules (in the library) carried attached unique molecular identifiers. From the RACE reads, TCRdb called clonotypes with MiXCR, one entry per CDR3 protein. The sample holds about 360,000 distinct CDR3 sequences, nearly 5% seen once. Time point given: patch test 1, 2 weeks after DPC sensitization. This sample's treatment: therapeutic diphenylcyclopropenone sensitization with weekly scalp DPC. Blood was drawn before each patch test was applied. The table lists this clonotype with a few counts. The antigen is undetermined. This CDR3 has 19 residues. Germline V lookup: CDR1 SGHNT, CDR2 YENEEA. V lost 0 bases, J lost 0 bases, and 18 bases lay in between.

The starting material was whole blood, obtained in connection with sensitization to the hapten diphenylcyclopropenone (DPC). This TCR came from a woman between 45 and 60 years old with alopecia areata. Some clones in this sample may be carry-over from other donors' samples. The chain is built from TRBV11-3 and TRBJ2-1, with a tentative D call TRBD2 (6 bases). The chain's CDR3 is CASSLDSRAGLSSYNEQFF. CDR3 nucleotides: TGTGCCAGCAGCTTAGATAGTAGAGCGGGCCTGAGCTCCTACAATGAGCAGTTCTTC.